This entry lists 16 T cell receptor beta chains sequenced from one sample in a study of T cell repertoires in cytomegalovirus infection. Each CDR3 protein is one row after TCRdb ran MiXCR on the reads. Of more than 400,000 distinct CDR3 sequences in the sample, about 25% were seen once. The sequenced sample was PBMCs. These receptors were obtained from a human donor in good health (CMV status not recorded). Some clones in this sample may be carry-over from other donors' samples.

This chain uses TRBV5-5 with TRBJ2-5; D may be TRBD2 (6 bases). Trimming shortened V by 2 bases and J by 7 bases, and 18 bases separated the two germline ends. The CDR3 is made up of 15 amino acids. The germline V gene has CDR1 SGHKS and CDR2 YYEKEE (reference sequence). CDR3 bases: TGTGCCAGCAGCTTTGGAGTAACTAGCCCTGGGACCCAGTACTTC. Translated, it gives CASSFGVTSPGTQYF.

This chain connects TRBV20-1 to TRBJ2-3; unclear D gene. Germline assignment: CDR1 DFQATT and CDR2 SNEGSKA (reference sequence). Trimming took 5 bases from V and 0 from J, leaving 15 bases between them. The CDR3 is 15 amino acids. CDR3 bases: TGCAGTGCTGGGCCCTCGCGACCTAGCACAGATACGCAGTATTTT. The encoded protein is CSAGPSRPSTDTQYF.

This clonotype has at least ten counts. The chain carries TRBV12-3 or TRBV12-4 and TRBJ2-7, with D perhaps TRBD2 (6 bases). Trimming pared 5 bases from V and 6 bases from J, leaving 11 bases between. The CDR3 is 12 amino acids. CDR3 region: CASSTGTPEQYV. The CDR3 coding sequence is TGTGCCAGCAGTACCGGGACTCCCGAGCAGTACGTC.

This sequence joins TRBV20-1 and TRBJ2-7, with 9 bases identical to TRBD2. The CDR3 has 14 residues. Germline V gene sequence: CDR1 DFQATT, CDR2 SNEGSKA (reference sequence). The ends lost 4 bases at V and 2 bases at J; junction bases unmatched: 6. CDR3 coding DNA: TGCAGTGCTAAGACTAGCGGTTCAGCCTACGAGCAGTACTTC. Translating it yields CSAKTSGSAYEQYF.

Many counts were recorded for this clonotype. The chain joins TRBV7-9 to TRBJ2-5; TRBD1 aligns across 8 bases. V dropped 4 bases and J dropped 5; count of bases not matched to a gene: 18. The CDR3 is made up of 18 amino acids. Germline-derived CDR1 and CDR2 are SEHNR and FQNEAQ (reference sequence). The CDR3 DNA is TGTGCCAGCAGCTACGGGACAGGAACGTTCGGCTCCGGGGAGACCCAGTACTTC. Translated, it gives CASSYGTGTFGSGETQYF.

Ten or more counts support this clonotype. The V call is TRBV7-2, the J call TRBJ1-2; D unclear. This CDR3 spans 15 amino acids. The germline V gene has CDR1 SGHTA and CDR2 FQGNSA. V lost 1 base and J 1 base, leaving 10 bases between the germline ends. This CDR3 reads CASSLVIGINYGYTF. The CDR3 DNA reads TGTGCCAGCAGCTTAGTCATAGGAATTAACTATGGCTACACCTTC.

The sample holds a few counts of this clonotype. The rearrangement joins TRBV7-2 to TRBJ2-1; the D call may be TRBD1 or TRBD2 (5 bases each). V gave up 0 bases and J gave up 6 bases, with 12 bases separating them. There are 15 residues in the CDR3. Germline V CDR1 and CDR2: SGHTA, FQGNSA. The CDR3 is CASSLAGVWSNEQFF. CDR3 DNA sequence: TGTGCCAGCAGCTTAGCGGGGGTTTGGTCCAATGAGCAGTTCTTC.

This clonotype has more than one count but fewer than ten. The chain joins TRBV7-2 to TRBJ1-6; D is ambiguous. In germline, CDR1 is SGHTA, CDR2 FQGNSA. This CDR3 has 14 amino acids. Deletions cut 7 bases from V and 5 bases from J, with 12 bases between. CDR3 protein: CASTPSQNNSPLHF. The CDR3 bases are TGTGCCAGCACCCCGAGTCAGAATAATTCACCCCTCCACTTT.

This clonotype was recorded a few times. The DNA for the CDR3 is TGCGCCAGCAGCTTGGCCGCACAGAAAAATGAAAAACTGTTTTTT. Translated: CASSLAAQKNEKLFF. The gene calls are TRBV5-1 and TRBJ1-4; D is unclear. Trimming pared 0 bases from V and 5 bases from J, leaving 11 bases between. The CDR3 covers 15 residues. Per germline, CDR1 SGHRS and CDR2 YFSETQ.

This chain connects TRBV30 to TRBJ1-3; TRBD1 agrees at 7 bases. CDR1 GTSNPN and CDR2 SVGIG come from the germline V gene (reference sequence). Germline trimming cut 3 bases from V and 0 bases from J; bases unmatched to any gene: 2. This CDR3 contains 14 residues. CDR3 sequence (DNA): TGTGCCTGGAGCACAGGGGTCTCTGGAAACACCATATATTTT. It codes for CAWSTGVSGNTIYF.

The chain couples TRBV12-3 or TRBV12-4 to TRBJ2-3; TRBD2 agrees at 10 bases. The V and J ends lost 2 bases and 5 bases, in that order; junction bases with no gene match: 7. This CDR3 spans 16 amino acids. The CDR3 sequence is CASSLYLAGAIDTQYF. CDR3 coding DNA: TGTGCCAGCAGTTTATACCTAGCGGGAGCAATAGATACGCAGTATTTT.

V is TRBV19 and J is TRBJ2-3, with TRBD2 matching 9 bases. Germline assignment: CDR1 LNHDA and CDR2 SQIVND (reference sequence). CDR3 size: 14 residues. The V and J ends lost 10 bases and 3 bases, in that order; junction bases with no gene match: 8. CDR3 residues: CATVAGETTDTQYF. Here the CDR3 DNA reads TGTGCCACGGTAGCGGGAGAGACGACAGATACGCAGTATTTT.

In this sample, this clonotype turned up a few times. The chain couples TRBV7-9 to TRBJ1-4; D is ambiguous. V was shortened by 5 bases and J by 8 bases, with 15 bases between the two germline ends. CDR3 length equals 14 residues. CDR1 is SEHNR, CDR2 FQNEAQ, per germline (reference sequence). The CDR3 protein is CASSQAREEEKLFF. The DNA for the CDR3 is TGTGCCAGCAGCCAGGCGAGGGAGGAAGAAAAACTGTTTTTT.

The V and J genes are TRBV7-8 and TRBJ2-1; 8 nucleotides align to TRBD2. The CDR3 totals 16 residues. V gave up 4 bases and J gave up 4 bases; unmatched junction bases: 9. The V gene's germline CDR1 is SGHVS and CDR2 FQNEAQ. The CDR3 coding sequence is TGTGCCAGCAGCTACACCGGGACTAGGGGGTACAATGAGCAGTTCTTC. Residues: CASSYTGTRGYNEQFF.

This chain joins TRBV19 and TRBJ2-1; TRBD2 agrees at 8 bases. V trimming: 9 bases; J trimming: 8 bases; junction bases outside the gene matches: 15. This CDR3 is built from 15 residues. Germline V gene data show CDR1 as LNHDA and CDR2 as SQIVND (reference sequence). The CDR3: CASPTRRTSCDEQFF. The CDR3 DNA is TGTGCCAGCCCAACCCGCCGGACTAGCTGCGATGAGCAGTTCTTC.

This clonotype has ten or more counts. This chain links TRBV7-2 with TRBJ2-1; possibly TRBD2 for D (5 bases). CDR1 is SGHTA and CDR2 is FQGNSA in the germline V gene. V dropped 2 bases and J dropped 6 bases, with 17 bases sitting between them. The CDR3 covers 16 residues. The CDR3 here is CASSLLGVASSNEQFF. The DNA for the CDR3 is TGTGCCAGCAGCTTACTCGGTGTGGCTAGCAGCAATGAGCAGTTCTTC. Together with reference TRBV7-2 and TRBJ2-1, the CDR3 gives the full variable domain: GAGVSQSPSNKVTEKGKDVELRCDPISGHTALYWYRQSLGQGLEFLIYFQGNSAPDKSGLPSDRFSAERTGGSVSTLTIQRTQQEDSAVYLCASSLLGVASSNEQFFGPGTRLTVL.